This T cell receptor (beta chain) was sequenced for a study of response to subunit inactivated influenza vaccine. This clonotype came up a few times. TCRdb called the RT-PCR reads again in MiXCR, with one record for every CDR3 protein. The table includes some 570,000 distinct CDR3 sequences, approximately 10% detected once. The data were also submitted as part of a second study, on T cells expressing NK-cell markers. From that paper: In generating TCR beta cDNA, 5'RACE template switching with UMIs was used.

This material consisted of PBMCs from blood, taken on the day of vaccination. The sequence was collected from a man aged 50 to 59 who received an inactivated influenza vaccine.

The CDR3 region has the DNA TGTGCCAGCAGCCAAGAACCTAGCGGGACTAGTGAGCAGTTCTTC. Amino acid sequence: CASSQEPSGTSEQFF. This rearrangement joins TRBV14 to TRBJ2-1, with 9 positions matching TRBD2. Germline-derived CDR1 and CDR2 are SGHDN and FVKESK. V dropped 0 bases and J dropped 9; count of bases not matched to a gene: 6. The CDR3 length is 15 residues.